The 30 T cell receptor beta chains below come from one sample, sequenced in a study of T cell responses to AZD1222 COVID-19 vaccine. TCRdb's copy holds only in-frame clones and misses some; the assay was immunoSEQ multiplex PCR. The sample carries around 92,000 clones, about nine tenths recorded once. The source material was peripheral blood, sampled on day 0 of AZD1222 vaccination. The receptors derive from an adult in good health.

The V gene is TRBV3-1 (or the pseudogene TRBV3-2), the J gene TRBJ2-7; D perhaps matches TRBD1 (6 bases). With 4 bases removed from V and 3 bases from J, the gap between germline ends came to 16 bases. This CDR3 region has 15 residues. Germline loops: CDR1 LGHDT, CDR2 YNNKEL (reference sequence). The CDR3 DNA is TGTGCCAGCAGCCCAACCAGGACAGCCTTCTACGAGCAGTACTTC. It is translated as CASSPTRTAFYEQYF.

The chain recombines TRBV7-2 with TRBJ1-1; D may be TRBD1 (6 bases). Germline loops: CDR1 SGHTA, CDR2 FQGNSA. CDR3 length equals 15 residues. The ends were cut back, 4 bases at V and 2 bases at J, with 14 bases in the middle. Here the CDR3 DNA reads TGTGCCAGCAGCTCATATCAGGGGTTTAACACTGAAGCTTTCTTT. This gives the protein CASSSYQGFNTEAFF.

V and J are TRBV4-2 and TRBJ1-4; D is possibly TRBD1 (5 bases). Germline-derived CDR1 and CDR2 are LGHNA and YNFKEQ. Trimming removed 1 base from V and 8 bases from J, with 14 bases in between. This CDR3 comprises 15 residues. In DNA form, the CDR3 reads TGTGCCAGCAGCCAAGGGGGGAGAGTATCCGAAAAACTGTTTTTT. This translates into CASSQGGRVSEKLFF.

The V and J genes are TRBV5-4 and TRBJ2-4; a weak D match, TRBD1 (7 bases). Germline CDR1 is SGHNT and CDR2 is YYREEE (reference sequence). The V and J ends lost 2 bases and 0 bases respectively, with 12 bases between them. CDR3 length: 16 amino acids. The CDR3 DNA reads TGTGCCAGCAGCTTCGGCGGGACAGAAGCCAAAAACATTCAGTACTTC. This translates into CASSFGGTEAKNIQYF.

The J gene is TRBJ1-4, the V gene TRBV7-9, with D possibly TRBD1 on 6 matching bases. Germline V gene data show CDR1 as SEHNR and CDR2 as FQNEAQ (reference sequence). The CDR3 sequence is 14 residues long. Trimming left V 1 base short and J 16 bases short, with 19 bases between. CDR3 nucleotides: TGTGCCAGCAGCTTAGAGAGGGCATATGGCAGGGGGTTTTTT. Its protein product is CASSLERAYGRGFF.

This rearrangement joins TRBV7-9 to TRBJ1-5, with unresolved D. The CDR3 covers 14 residues. The V gene lost 3 bases and the J gene lost 4 bases, with 10 bases spanning the gap. Germline assignment: CDR1 SEHNR and CDR2 FQNEAQ (reference sequence). The CDR3 is CASSFGPPNQPQHF. In DNA, the CDR3 is TGTGCCAGCAGCTTCGGGCCGCCTAATCAGCCCCAGCATTTT.

The V gene is TRBV27, the J gene TRBJ2-3; D is undetermined. Germline CDR1 is MNHEY and CDR2 is SMNVEV (reference sequence). The CDR3 is 14 amino acids. Trimming cost V 5 bases and J 4 bases, with 13 bases left between them. The CDR3 loop reads CASSPRRTADTQYF. DNA for the CDR3: TGTGCCAGCAGTCCGCGAAGGACCGCAGATACGCAGTATTTT.

This chain links TRBV7-2 with TRBJ2-1; 7 bases fit TRBD2. V shed 4 bases and J 6 bases; nucleotides not matched to a gene: 12. Germline-derived CDR1 and CDR2 are SGHTA and FQGNSA. This CDR3 has 16 residues. The CDR3 reads CASSSGGTLGLNEQFF. DNA for the CDR3: TGTGCCAGCAGCTCCGGGGGGACTCTAGGCCTCAATGAGCAGTTCTTC. The whole variable domain, filled in from reference TRBV7-2 and TRBJ2-1, reads GAGVSQSPSNKVTEKGKDVELRCDPISGHTALYWYRQSLGQGLEFLIYFQGNSAPDKSGLPSDRFSAERTGGSVSTLTIQRTQQEDSAVYLCASSSGGTLGLNEQFFGPGTRLTVL.

This clone was observed a single time. As DNA, the CDR3 is TGTGCCAGCAGTCCCCTTGGAGGTAACCTACGGGAGCAGTACTTC. Protein: CASSPLGGNLREQYF. The chain recombines TRBV28 with TRBJ2-7; D perhaps matches TRBD2 (5 bases). With 5 bases removed from V and 7 bases from J, the gap between germline ends came to 21 bases. Looked up from germline, CDR1 is MDHEN and CDR2 is SYDVKM. The CDR3 totals 15 residues.

The CDR3 region is CASSYSKREFTDTQYF. Written as DNA, the CDR3 is TGTGCCAGCAGTTACTCGAAGCGGGAGTTCACAGATACGCAGTATTTT. The chain is built from TRBV6-5 and TRBJ2-3; 8 positions match TRBD2. V was clipped by 0 bases and J by 2 bases; unmatched bases: 4. Germline V lookup: CDR1 MNHEY, CDR2 SVGAGI. This CDR3 is 16 amino acids long.

V and J are TRBV6-1 and TRBJ2-2; 14 nucleotides align to TRBD2. Germline loops: CDR1 MNHNS, CDR2 SASEGT. The CDR3 totals 18 residues. With V trimmed by 4 bases and J by 4 bases, 8 bases remained unmatched. The CDR3, as DNA: TGTGCCAGCAGTGTCGGACTAGCGGGAGGCCAGGGCACCGGGGAGCTGTTTTTT. Its protein product is CASSVGLAGGQGTGELFF.

V gene TRBV24-1 combines with J gene TRBJ1-4; no clear D. This CDR3 has 15 amino acids. V gave up 4 bases and J gave up 0 bases, with 8 bases separating them. Germline V CDR1 and CDR2: KGHDR, SFDVKD. CDR3 sequence (DNA): TGTGCCACCAGTGACCCGAGGACAACTAATGAAAAACTGTTTTTT. Translation gives CATSDPRTTNEKLFF.

The chain couples TRBV9 to TRBJ1-6; tentatively, D is TRBD1 (5 bases). The V and J ends lost 0 bases and 5 bases respectively, with 12 bases between them. Germline V gene sequence: CDR1 SGDLS, CDR2 YYNGEE. This CDR3 comprises 16 residues. CDR3 DNA: TGTGCCAGCAGCGTAGCGGCGGGGGGTAATAATTCACCCCTCCACTTT. Amino acids: CASSVAAGGNNSPLHF.

The chain recombines TRBV24-1 with TRBJ2-5; 7 bases align to TRBD1. Germline CDR1 reads KGHDR; CDR2 reads SFDVKD. Trimming cost V 4 bases and J 3 bases; bases outside gene matches: 4. There are 14 residues in the CDR3. The CDR3 reads CATSEEGAKETQYF. In DNA form, the CDR3 reads TGTGCCACCAGTGAAGAGGGGGCAAAAGAGACCCAGTACTTC.

This chain uses TRBV19 with TRBJ1-5; TRBD1 matches 8 bases. Germline-derived CDR1 and CDR2 are LNHDA and SQIVND (reference sequence). V shed 7 bases, J shed 2 bases, and the junction held 4 bases outside the gene matches. CDR3 length: 14 amino acids. CDR3 DNA sequence: TGTGCCAGTACTCTGACAGGGGGCAATCAGCCCCAGCATTTT. As protein: CASTLTGGNQPQHF.

The sample holds one count of this clone. V gene TRBV19 combines with J gene TRBJ1-5; D possibly corresponds to TRBD1 (6 bases). The V gene lost 3 bases and the J gene lost 2 bases, with 8 bases spanning the gap. The CDR3 extends over 14 amino acids. In germline, CDR1 is LNHDA, CDR2 SQIVND (reference sequence). The CDR3 DNA is TGTGCCAGTAGTATGGCAGGGGGCAATCAGCCCCAGCATTTT. This translates into CASSMAGGNQPQHF.

The chain carries TRBV12-3 or TRBV12-4 and TRBJ1-1; D is ambiguous. The CDR3 extends over 11 amino acids. The V gene lost 5 bases and the J gene lost 8 bases, with 9 bases spanning the gap. The CDR3 region has the DNA TGTGCCAGCAGTCAGGCGGCCGAAGCTTTCTTT. Protein sequence: CASSQAAEAFF.

The chain combines TRBV19 with TRBJ2-1; perhaps D is TRBD1 or TRBD2 (6 bases each). Germline CDR1 is LNHDA and CDR2 is SQIVND (reference sequence). CDR3 size: 16 residues. V lost 2 bases and J 0 bases, leaving 11 bases between the germline ends. DNA of the CDR3: TGTGCCAGTAGTATAAGGAGGGGGAACTCCTACAATGAGCAGTTCTTC. As protein: CASSIRRGNSYNEQFF.

The genes are TRBV10-2 and TRBJ1-2; TRBD1 is a possible D gene (5 bases). Trimming removed 2 bases at V and 8 bases at J, with 9 bases between. Per the germline V gene, CDR1 is WSHSY and CDR2 is SAAADI. This CDR3 region has 12 residues. CDR3 sequence: CASSEQGYGYTF. The CDR3 DNA follows: TGCGCCAGCAGTGAGCAGGGTTACGGCTACACCTTC.

This rearrangement joins TRBV4-1 to TRBJ2-5; 11 nucleotides align to TRBD1. Germline V gene lookup returns CDR1 MGHRA and CDR2 YSYEKL. The ends lost 4 bases at V and 5 bases at J; junction bases unmatched: 6. The CDR3 runs to 15 residues. CDR3 residues: CASSPGQGVRETQYF. For the CDR3, the DNA is TGCGCCAGCAGCCCGGGACAGGGGGTGAGGGAGACCCAGTACTTC.

The rearrangement joins TRBV7-9 to TRBJ1-5; weak D call: TRBD1 (6 bases). V gave up 3 bases and J gave up 1 base, with 13 bases separating them. Germline CDR1 SEHNR, CDR2 FQNEAQ (reference sequence). This CDR3 comprises 16 residues. CDR3 in amino acids: CASSFGSGVSNQPQHF. The CDR3 DNA follows: TGTGCCAGCAGCTTCGGCTCAGGGGTAAGCAATCAGCCCCAGCATTTT. The full variable domain, in which reference TRBV7-9 and TRBJ1-5 provide the parts outside the CDR3, is DTGVSQNPRHKITKRGQNVTFRCDPISEHNRLYWYRQTLGQGPEFLTYFQNEAQLEKSRLLSDRFSAERPKGSFSTLEIQRTEQGDSAMYLCASSFGSGVSNQPQHFGDGTRLSIL.

The rearrangement joins TRBV29-1 to TRBJ2-1; D perhaps matches TRBD2 (5 bases). This CDR3 is 15 amino acids long. Trimming took 4 bases from V and 5 from J, leaving 18 bases between them. Germline V gene sequence: CDR1 SQVTM, CDR2 ANQGSEA. CDR3 sequence: CSVAPPGGLNNEQFF. CDR3 sequence (DNA): TGCAGCGTTGCCCCTCCGGGCGGGTTAAACAATGAGCAGTTCTTC.

A remark on this clone: The same CDR3 can be traced to other DNA sequences in this sample. The chain is built from TRBV5-8 and TRBJ1-1; D call uncertain. Trimming took off 0 bases at V and 4 bases at J, with 1 base between the two ends. The CDR3 consists of 11 residues. Germline-derived CDR1 and CDR2 are SGHTS and YDEGEE. This CDR3 reads CASSLVTEAFF. Here the CDR3 DNA reads TGTGCCAGCAGCTTGGTCACTGAAGCTTTCTTT.

The chain uses TRBV30 and TRBJ2-4; 8 nucleotides line up with TRBD2. CDR3 size: 13 residues. V gave up 5 bases and J gave up 6 bases; unmatched junction bases: 6. CDR1 GTSNPN and CDR2 SVGIG come from the germline V gene (reference sequence). CDR3 bases: TGTGCCTGGGAAGCGGGAGTCGGAAACATTCAGTACTTC. Protein: CAWEAGVGNIQYF. Supplemented by reference TRBV30 and TRBJ2-4, the full variable domain reads SQTIHQWPATLVQPVGSPLSLECTVEGTSNPNLYWYRQAAGRGLQLLFYSVGIGQISSEVPQNLSASRPQDRQFILSSKKLLLSDSGFYLCAWEAGVGNIQYFGAGTRLSVL.

This chain connects TRBV7-9 to TRBJ2-3; D call uncertain. V dropped 5 bases and J dropped 6 bases, with 6 bases sitting between them. CDR1 SEHNR and CDR2 FQNEAQ come from the germline V gene (reference sequence). CDR3 length: 11 amino acids. CDR3 DNA: TGTGCCAGCAGCCCCCGGGATACGCAGTATTTT. This sequence encodes CASSPRDTQYF. Filled out from reference TRBV7-9 and TRBJ2-3, the complete variable domain reads DTGVSQNPRHKITKRGQNVTFRCDPISEHNRLYWYRQTLGQGPEFLTYFQNEAQLEKSRLLSDRFSAERPKGSFSTLEIQRTEQGDSAMYLCASSPRDTQYFGPGTRLTVL.

V gene TRBV7-2 combines with J gene TRBJ2-2, with a tentative D call TRBD2 (6 bases). CDR3 length equals 16 residues. Trimming cost V 3 bases and J 5 bases, with 16 bases left between them. Germline V gives CDR1 SGHTA, CDR2 FQGNSA. CDR3 DNA: TGTGCCAGCAGCTTCGGGGTAGCGGAAATTACCGGGGAGCTGTTTTTT. Residues: CASSFGVAEITGELFF.

The genes are TRBV7-2 and TRBJ2-7; D assignment may be TRBD1 or TRBD2 (6 bases each). The V and J ends lost 2 bases and 9 bases respectively, with 14 bases between them. Per germline, CDR1 SGHTA and CDR2 FQGNSA. The CDR3 has 13 amino acids. CDR3 amino acids: CASSLSIGGAQYF. In DNA form, the CDR3 reads TGTGCCAGCAGCTTAAGTATCGGGGGCGCGCAGTACTTC. The full variable domain, in which reference TRBV7-2 and TRBJ2-7 provide the parts outside the CDR3, is GAGVSQSPSNKVTEKGKDVELRCDPISGHTALYWYRQSLGQGLEFLIYFQGNSAPDKSGLPSDRFSAERTGGSVSTLTIQRTQQEDSAVYLCASSLSIGGAQYFGPGTRLTVT.

The chain joins TRBV4-2 to TRBJ1-2; 9 nucleotides agree with TRBD1. This CDR3 comprises 16 residues. CDR1 and CDR2 (germline): LGHNA, YNFKEQ. Trimming cost V 0 bases and J 3 bases; bases outside gene matches: 5. CDR3 DNA sequence: TGTGCCAGCAGCCAAGACCGGGACAGGGAGTACTATGGCTACACCTTC. This encodes CASSQDRDREYYGYTF.

The chain links TRBV7-2 to TRBJ1-6, with no clear D. CDR1 is SGHTA, CDR2 FQGNSA, per germline. This CDR3 has 15 residues. V dropped 7 bases and J dropped 1 base, with 11 bases sitting between them. The CDR3 sequence: CASTSGLSYNSPLHF. Here the CDR3 DNA reads TGTGCCAGCACCTCTGGGTTATCCTATAATTCACCCCTCCACTTT. Full variable domain (remainder filled in from reference TRBV7-2 and TRBJ1-6): GAGVSQSPSNKVTEKGKDVELRCDPISGHTALYWYRQSLGQGLEFLIYFQGNSAPDKSGLPSDRFSAERTGGSVSTLTIQRTQQEDSAVYLCASTSGLSYNSPLHFGNGTRLTVT.

This chain connects TRBV28 to TRBJ1-2; tentative D call: TRBD1 (5 bases). This CDR3 comprises 15 residues. Germline values: CDR1 MDHEN, CDR2 SYDVKM. V dropped 2 bases and J dropped 4 bases, with 14 bases sitting between them. CDR3: CASSLGGGIVYGYTF. In DNA form, the CDR3 reads TGTGCCAGCAGTTTAGGCGGGGGGATCGTCTATGGCTACACCTTC.